The T cell receptor (beta chain) described here comes from a study of beta chain features in type 1 diabetes (dated by TCRdb to the late 2010s). The study in broad terms: Mean age, gender distribution, total cell number and subset yield were not different between patients and healthy donors. Regulatory and stem cell-like memory subsets were isolated from only 8 patients and about eight healthy donors, whereas naive and central memory subsets came from all 30 or so donors. Across all samples, some 100,000,000 sorted cells were examined, and cell number per subset correlated strongly with RNA yield. In the study, recently diagnosed type 1 diabetes patients and matched healthy donors were compared on the TCRB repertoires of their sorted circulating CD4+ T cell subsets. Beyond this particular receptor, the publication reports: Sequencing cDNA rather than genomic DNA could over-represent highly expressing activated cells, although activation and CD3 levels did not differ between groups. HLA sub-analyses involved small numbers of individuals, so any influence of HLA type on TCRB rearrangement remained unresolved. The naive, central memory and regulatory TCRB repertoires appeared to resemble one another more closely among patients than among healthy donors. Shorter templates might be favored by PCR, yet because patient and control samples were amplified and corrected together, any such skew would affect both groups equally. Type 1 diabetes patients showed a moderate but significant shortening of TCRB CDR3 length in all four CD4+ subsets. At VDJ recombination sites, patients with type 1 diabetes made fewer insertions and deleted more nucleotides, a pattern implying thymic rearrangement abnormalities.

Each donor gave one peripheral blood draw, approximately 120 mL on average, collected into heparinised tubes. A BD FACSAria II was used to sort naive, central memory, regulatory and stem cell-like memory CD4+ T cells with a panel that included CD45RO, CCR7, CD25, CD127, CD95 and CD27. A purity above 95% was achieved for all sorted populations. Right away, PBMCs were isolated by Lymphoprep density gradient centrifugation and were stained directly, with no culture step. Samples were stained and sorted in pairs, with one healthy donor and one patient per experiment, so that batch effects were minimized. The entire isolated RNA was reverse transcribed using the High Capacity cDNA Reverse Transcription Kit, and thus expressed TCRB transcripts were sequenced. Deep immunoSEQ sequencing was applied to naive, central memory and regulatory T cell samples, giving an average of roughly 3.5 million total reads per sample. Sorted cells were lysed in RLT buffer, and RNA was extracted using DNase-treated RNeasy Micro or Mini kits according to cell number. To prevent cross-contamination, each cell subset was processed individually, whereas patient and healthy donor samples were processed jointly. The immunoSEQ multiplex PCR was used to amplify TCRB sequences from cDNA, yielding 87-bp fragments that span the CDR3 region. Sequencing of the amplicons was done on the Illumina HiSeq platform. Per the source publication's procedure: PCR bias was computationally corrected using synthetic template baselines, reads within Hamming distance 2 were collapsed, and singletons that could not be merged were discarded. Reads were aligned to IMGT to assign V, D and J genes, CDR3 length, and insertions or deletions at six rearrangement sites. Within each subset, clonotype counts were normalized to sorted cell number, and only after that were true diversity and Gini coefficients computed with the tcR R package. The overlap coefficient, calculated on TCRB nucleotide sequences, was used to quantify repertoire sharing. As a proxy for the pre-selection repertoire, out-of-frame TCRB sequences from naive cells were analyzed. What TCRdb holds here is the immuneACCESS table cut down to in-frame rearrangements. Part of the clones is not present; checked against another copy, under half of the missing clones reflect an unresolved V gene, and the others are unexplained. The V and J calls and clone size are taken from that table; D and trimming were inferred from the DNA. For this sample the table gives under 350,000 clones, of which approximately 14% were detected only once. Together, the top ten hold more than 0.015% of the sample.

Notes on this clone: Its antigen is still unknown. Per-nucleotide qualities are absent, and no much larger clonotype sits a single base away.

This sequence originates from a man in his thirties or forties with type 1 diabetes. The source material was naive CD4+ T cells from blood. This sample's cell subset or site label indicates: true naive CD4+ T cells.

The CDR3 has the sequence CASSPDRGLGYTF. The DNA sequence is given as TGTGCCAGCTCCCCCGACAGGGGGCTTGGCTACACCTTC. The sequence is built from TRBV18 and TRBJ1-2, with TRBD1 matching 10 junction bases. Via the germline V gene, CDR1 is KGHSH and CDR2 LQKENI. V loses 6 bases at its end and J loses 7 bases; junction bases beyond the gene matches: 5. The cysteine opens and the phenylalanine closes a CDR3 of 13 amino acids. Just CDR3 DNA is preserved here, 39 bases in frame from base 1.